The rows below give T cell receptor beta chains drawn from one sample of a study of blood T cell repertoires in COVID-19. Assay: immunoSEQ multiplex PCR; the TCRdb copy retains only in-frame clones and omits some. This repertoire shows just under 150,000 clones, roughly 87% found once; its top ten account for 0.95%. The sample taken for sequencing was peripheral blood. The receptors come from a woman in her fifties or sixties with acute or convalescent COVID-19. The CDR3 runs from the conserved cysteine through the conserved F or W. Fields, in order: D gene, V gene, clone size, CDR3 length, J gene, CDR3 protein, CDR3 DNA. A D gene is named only where the DNA matches it firmly. Where a row states a size, it is once, few, many or the class of an expanded clone; other rows omit it.

TRBD1	TRBV6-1	once	19	TRBJ1-2	CASSEGRPFRAGGRGGYTF	TGTGCCAGCAGTGAAGGGAGACCATTCAGGGCAGGGGGCCGAGGTGGCTACACCTTC
TRBD2	TRBV27	-	14	TRBJ2-7	CASGREAGIYEQYF	TGTGCCAGCGGGCGGGAGGCTGGTATCTACGAGCAGTACTTC
-	TRBV6-1	-	15	TRBJ2-2	CASSEEQVVTGELFF	TGTGCCAGCAGTGAAGAGCAGGTGGTCACCGGGGAGCTGTTTTTT
-	TRBV5-1	-	15	TRBJ1-5	CASSAGASNNQPQHF	TGCGCCAGCAGCGCCGGAGCCTCCAACAATCAGCCCCAGCATTTT
-	TRBV19	-	15	TRBJ1-3	CASSMSGSSGNTIYF	TGTGCCAGTAGTATGTCGGGTAGTAGTGGAAACACCATATATTTT
-	TRBV28	-	14	TRBJ1-3	CASSLRNSGNTIYF	TGTGCCAGCAGTTTACGTAACTCTGGAAACACCATATATTTT
-	TRBV7-8	-	13	TRBJ2-7	CASHRRGQYEQYF	TGTGCCTCCCACAGGAGGGGGCAGTACGAGCAGTACTTC
TRBD2	TRBV27	-	14	TRBJ2-5	CASRGLAGGETQYF	TGTGCCAGCAGAGGACTAGCGGGAGGGGAGACCCAGTACTTC
TRBD1	TRBV5-1	-	15	TRBJ1-2	CASSLPRDRNYGYTF	TGCGCCAGCAGCTTGCCACGGGACAGAAACTATGGCTACACCTTC
TRBD2	TRBV3-1/TRBV3-2	-	15	TRBJ2-5	CASSTNLAVQETQYF	TGTGCCAGCAGCACCAACCTAGCGGTCCAAGAGACCCAGTACTTC
TRBD2	TRBV2	-	17	TRBJ2-1	CASTQREREGTYNEQFF	TGTGCCAGCACCCAACGCGAGCGGGAGGGCACCTACAATGAGCAGTTCTTC
TRBD1	TRBV7-6	-	17	TRBJ1-5	CASSLVRGPLKNQPQRF	TGTGCCAGCAGCTTAGTCAGGGGGCCTTTAAAAAATCAGCCCCAGCGTTTT
-	TRBV9	-	14	TRBJ2-2	CASSGFSGTGELFF	TGTGCCAGCAGCGGCTTCAGTGGTACCGGGGAGCTGTTTTTT
-	TRBV20-1	-	14	TRBJ2-3	CSASRGSSTDTQYF	TGCAGTGCTAGTAGGGGCTCCAGCACAGATACGCAGTATTTT
TRBD2	TRBV5-4	-	16	TRBJ2-3	CASSPRTSGMGDTQYF	TGTGCCAGCAGTCCCAGGACTAGCGGGATGGGAGATACGCAGTATTTT
TRBD1	TRBV18	-	15	TRBJ2-3	CASSPRTGGTDTQYF	TGTGCCAGCTCACCAAGGACAGGGGGAACAGATACGCAGTATTTT
-	TRBV6-6	-	15	TRBJ1-2	CASNTRQEANYGYTF	TGTGCCAGCAATACCCGACAGGAAGCTAACTATGGCTACACCTTC
TRBD2	TRBV19	-	15	TRBJ2-1	CASSIRGGAYNEQFF	TGTGCCAGTAGTATTCGCGGGGGGGCCTACAATGAGCAGTTCTTC
TRBD1	TRBV5-1	-	16	TRBJ1-6	CASSSQGNRNNSPLHF	TGCGCCAGCAGCTCACAGGGGAATAGGAATAATTCACCCCTCCACTTT